These 30 T cell receptor beta chains originate from one sample sequenced in a study of regulatory T cells in long-lasting Graves disease. Construction of the TCR beta libraries employed iRepertoire HTBI primers in conjunction with Arm-PCR of CDR3 regions. MiXCR, applied by TCRdb to the multiplex PCR reads, yields one record per CDR3 protein. The data contain fewer than 500,000 distinct CDR3 sequences, around 16% of them seen just once; the ten biggest clones take up 10% to 15%. Time point in this sample: newly diagnosed GD, antithyroid drugs for less than 3 months. RNA from PBMCs was the source of the TCR library. These sequences were also reported in another study, on T cells in Graves' hyperthyroidism and ophthalmopathy.

The sample in question was peripheral blood mononuclear cells (PBMCs), obtained at new diagnosis, from a patient treated with antithyroid drugs. These receptors were obtained from a man aged 35-49 years with Graves disease.

This clonotype was found a few times. The gene calls are TRBV2 and TRBJ2-2, with D uncertain. This CDR3 comprises 13 residues. Germline V gives CDR1 SNHLY, CDR2 FYNNEI. Between the trimmed V and J ends, which lost 5 bases and 6 bases, there was a span of 10 bases. The CDR3 loop is CASSHGGPGELFF. CDR3 coding DNA: TGTGCCAGCAGTCACGGCGGACCCGGGGAGCTGTTTTTT.

This clonotype occurred many times. This chain connects TRBV30 to TRBJ2-1; 7 bases line up with TRBD1. V shed 7 bases and J 10 bases; nucleotides not matched to a gene: 16. Germline values: CDR1 GTSNPN, CDR2 SVGIG (reference sequence). This CDR3 has 14 residues. CDR3 amino acids: CASTRDSMRGEQFF. The DNA of the CDR3 is TGTGCCTCTACCCGGGACAGCATGAGGGGAGAGCAGTTCTTC.

This chain links TRBV12-3 or TRBV12-4 with TRBJ1-1, with D possibly TRBD1 on 6 matching bases. This CDR3 contains 15 residues. V lost 6 bases to trimming and J lost 3 bases, with 17 bases between them. The CDR3 sequence is CASRDLQGMDTEAFF. For the CDR3, the DNA is TGTGCCAGCAGGGACCTACAGGGAATGGACACTGAAGCTTTCTTT.

This clonotype has a handful of counts. J is TRBJ2-5 and V is TRBV5-4; 8 bases map to TRBD1. Looked up from germline, CDR1 is SGHNT and CDR2 is YYREEE (reference sequence). The V segment lost 3 bases and the J segment 2 bases; nucleotides outside the gene matches: 0. There are 13 residues in the CDR3. CDR3 protein: CASSWDRQETQYF. CDR3 DNA sequence: TGTGCCAGCAGCTGGGACAGGCAAGAGACCCAGTACTTC.

A note on this clonotype: The conserved phenylalanine or tryptophan normally closing the CDR3 is absent here, so this likely arose from a read error. The chain has TRBV2 and TRBJ1-2; no firm D call. CDR3 length: 14 residues. CDR1 is SNHLY and CDR2 is FYNNEI in the germline V gene. V was cut by 1 base and J by 4 bases, with 10 bases left in between. The CDR3 here is CASSEDIGVYGYTL. The CDR3 DNA sequence: TGTGCCAGCAGTGAAGACATAGGAGTCTATGGCTACACCCTC.

As concerns this clonotype: This may stem from a read error, because a much larger clone lies one nucleotide away. The V call is TRBV12-3 or TRBV12-4, the J call TRBJ2-1; TRBD2 might be the D (5 bases). The CDR3 covers 11 residues. CDR3 coding DNA: TGTGCCAGCAGTTTTAGCGATGAGCAGCTCTTC. Protein product: CASSFSDEQLF.

This clonotype came up a few times. The V gene is TRBV12-5, the J gene TRBJ2-3, with a possible D match to TRBD2 (6 bases). In germline, CDR1 is LGHNT, CDR2 FRNRAP. The ends were cut back, 4 bases at V and 2 bases at J, with 22 bases in the middle. The CDR3 runs to 18 residues. This CDR3 is CASGWGRFGETFTDTQYF. The DNA of the CDR3 is TGTGCTAGTGGTTGGGGGAGGTTCGGGGAGACGTTCACAGATACGCAGTATTTT.

Details on this clonotype: A single base separates this from a much larger clone, so it may be a read error. The chain links TRBV3-1 to TRBJ1-2; TRBD1 is a possible D gene (6 bases). CDR3 length equals 14 residues. Germline assignment: CDR1 LGHDT and CDR2 YNNKEL (reference sequence). The CDR3 spells CTSSPYSARGINTF. CDR3 DNA sequence: TGTACCAGCAGCCCATATAGCGCCAGGGGTATAAACACCTTC.

This clonotype showed up many times. This chain joins TRBV7-9 and TRBJ2-3, with D tentatively TRBD1 (5 bases). Germline CDR1 SEHNR, CDR2 FQNEAQ (reference sequence). CDR3 length equals 12 residues. The V end was cut by 2 bases, the J end by 5 bases, with 5 bases between. CDR3 residues: CASSLTGDTQYF. In DNA, the CDR3 is TGTGCCAGCAGCTTAACAGGAGATACGCAGTATTTT.

The chain uses TRBV19 and TRBJ1-5, with D possibly matching TRBD1 (6 bases). CDR3 length: 17 amino acids. V was shortened by 7 bases and J by 5 bases, with 24 bases between the two germline ends. CDR1 and CDR2 (germline): LNHDA, SQIVND (reference sequence). Written as DNA, the CDR3 is TGTGCCAGTACCCTACCCGGGGGCCGCAGTTTTGATCAGCCCCAGCATTTT. It encodes CASTLPGGRSFDQPQHF.

This clonotype was found many times. The V and J genes are TRBV30 and TRBJ2-1; the D gene is possibly TRBD2 (5 bases). This CDR3 region has 12 residues. CDR1 and CDR2 (germline): GTSNPN, SVGIG (reference sequence). V lost 5 bases to trimming and J lost 4 bases, with 9 bases between them. For the CDR3, the DNA is TGTGCCTGGCTGAGCGGATACAATGAGCAGTTCTTC. Residues: CAWLSGYNEQFF.

This clonotype was counted at least ten times. The J gene is TRBJ2-2, the V gene TRBV3-1; 9 nucleotides line up with TRBD1. There are 17 residues in the CDR3. The V gene's germline CDR1 is LGHDT and CDR2 YNNKEL (reference sequence). V lost 0 bases, J lost 6 bases, and 8 bases stayed unmatched. For the CDR3, the DNA is TGTGCCAGCAGCCAAGATGTAGACAGGGGGTACGCCGGGGAGCTGTTTTTT. It codes for CASSQDVDRGYAGELFF.

With respect to this clonotype: A much larger clone sits a single nucleotide away, making a read error possible. The V and J genes are TRBV7-9 and TRBJ2-1; 9 bases map to TRBD2. Germline loops: CDR1 SEHNR, CDR2 FQNEAQ (reference sequence). CDR3 length: 15 amino acids. With 2 bases clipped from V and 10 bases from J, the junction kept 9 bases outside the gene matches. This CDR3 is CASSLPSGNGREQFF. The CDR3 nucleotides are TGTGCCAGCAGCTTACCTAGCGGGAACGGTCGCGAGCAGTTCTTC.

This clonotype was seen repeatedly, ten times or more. The chain has TRBV30 and TRBJ1-1; unclear D gene. This CDR3 has 12 amino acids. Trimming left V 2 bases short and J 6 bases short, with 10 bases between. Germline assignment: CDR1 GTSNPN and CDR2 SVGIG (reference sequence). CDR3 protein: CAWSTNSPEAFF. In nucleotides, the CDR3 is TGTGCCTGGAGTACGAATAGTCCTGAAGCTTTCTTT.

At least ten counts were recorded for this clonotype. In DNA, the CDR3 is TGTGCCAGCAGCGAACAGGGGTTTGACTATGGCTACACCTTC. Translated: CASSEQGFDYGYTF. This sequence joins TRBV2 and TRBJ1-2; TRBD1 aligns across 7 bases. The J segment lost 3 bases and the V segment lost 6 bases, leaving 7 bases of the junction unmatched. Germline V gene sequence: CDR1 SNHLY, CDR2 FYNNEI. The CDR3 is 14 residues long.

This clonotype was seen at least ten times. The CDR3 here is CASTTGLAGGGETQYF. The CDR3 bases are TGTGCCAGCACCACCGGACTAGCGGGAGGTGGAGAGACCCAGTACTTC. The chain employs TRBV28 and TRBJ2-5; TRBD2 matches 14 bases. J gave up 4 bases and V 7 bases, and 8 bases lay outside the gene matches. Germline CDR1 MDHEN, CDR2 SYDVKM. The CDR3 contains 16 residues.

The chain recombines TRBV29-1 with TRBJ2-1; possibly TRBD2 for D (5 bases). The germline V gene has CDR1 SQVTM and CDR2 ANQGSEA. The CDR3 loop spans 13 amino acids. V lost 3 bases to trimming and J lost 8 bases, with 14 bases between them. In nucleotides, the CDR3 is TGCAGCGTTGAGGAGGCGGAACTACATGAGCAGTTCTTC. Its protein is CSVEEAELHEQFF.

This clonotype was seen ten or more times. The junction does not match germline at one end; this may be a read error. The J gene is TRBJ2-1, the V gene TRBV5-1; 11 nucleotides line up with TRBD2. The CDR3 extends over 15 amino acids. From germline, CDR1 is SGHRS and CDR2 YFSETQ. This CDR3 reads CASSSGTSGDNEQFF. The CDR3 nucleotides read TGTGCCAGCAGCAGCGGGACTAGCGGAGACAATGAGCAGTTCTTC. The whole variable domain, remainder taken from reference TRBV5-1 and TRBJ2-1, is KAGVTQTPRYLIKTRGQQVTLSCSPISGHRSVSWYQQTPGQGLQFLFEYFSETQRNKGNFPGRFSGRQFSNSRSEMNVSTLELGDSALYLCASSSGTSGDNEQFFGPGTRLTVL.

This clonotype was seen many times. The V and J genes are TRBV29-1 and TRBJ2-3; D is undetermined. The CDR3 is 12 amino acids. Germline loops: CDR1 SQVTM, CDR2 ANQGSEA. The V gene lost 8 bases and the J gene lost 5 bases, with 14 bases spanning the gap. CDR3 region: CSTRRIRDTQYF. The DNA for the CDR3 is TGCAGCACCCGGCGGATCAGAGATACGCAGTATTTT.

This clonotype has ten or more counts. The V call is TRBV6-2 or TRBV6-3, the J call TRBJ2-7; tentatively, D is TRBD1 or TRBD2 (5 bases each). The CDR3 is 16 residues long. Germline assignment: CDR1 MNHEY and CDR2 SVGEGT. Trimming removed 0 bases from V and 4 bases from J, with 16 bases in between. The CDR3 region is CASSYSGRDPPYEQYF. DNA of the CDR3: TGTGCCAGCAGTTACTCGGGCAGGGACCCACCGTACGAGCAGTACTTC.

The J gene is TRBJ1-1, the V gene TRBV18; possibly TRBD1 for D (5 bases). Germline lookup yields CDR1 KGHSH and CDR2 LQKENI. The CDR3 has 17 residues. The V and J ends lost 3 bases and 1 base respectively, with 18 bases between them. The CDR3 nucleotides read TGTGCCAGCTCACCGAAAATACACCGGGACCAGAACACTGAAGCTTTCTTT. Translated: CASSPKIHRDQNTEAFF.

This clonotype was seen at least ten times. The chain links TRBV5-4 to TRBJ1-1; possible D gene TRBD1, 5 bases. The ends were cut back, 1 base at V and 4 bases at J, with 11 bases in the middle. Germline CDR1 and CDR2: SGHNT and YYREEE (reference sequence). The CDR3 spans 14 residues. CDR3 protein: CASSLKQGTTEAFF. The CDR3 nucleotides are TGTGCCAGCAGCTTGAAGCAGGGTACCACTGAAGCTTTCTTT.

This clonotype showed up many times. The chain joins TRBV3-1 to TRBJ2-1; TRBD2 might be the D (6 bases). V lost 3 bases and J 4 bases, leaving 13 bases between the germline ends. Germline assignment: CDR1 LGHDT and CDR2 YNNKEL (reference sequence). CDR3 length: 15 residues. For the CDR3, the DNA is TGTGCCAGCAGCCAGAGTCTAGCGAGGTACAATGAGCAGTTCTTC. Protein: CASSQSLARYNEQFF.

This chain uses TRBV5-6 with TRBJ2-7, with TRBD2 matching 10 bases. V shed 0 bases, J shed 7 bases, and the junction held 1 base outside the gene matches. The CDR3 contains 13 residues. Germline V lookup: CDR1 SGHDT, CDR2 YYEEEE. The CDR3 protein is CASSLEREGEQYF. Written as DNA, the CDR3 is TGTGCCAGCAGCTTGGAGCGGGAGGGGGAGCAGTACTTC.

This clonotype was recorded many times. The J gene is TRBJ1-1, the V gene TRBV29-1; D is unclear. Trimming pared 7 bases from V and 1 base from J, leaving 10 bases between. The CDR3 extends over 12 amino acids. Germline assignment: CDR1 SQVTM and CDR2 ANQGSEA. In DNA form, the CDR3 reads TGCAGCGCCGCCCGGAGGAACACTGAAGCTTTCTTT. Translated, it gives CSAARRNTEAFF.

In the case of this clonotype: At one end, the junction sequence differs from germline, possibly due to a read error. V is TRBV12-3 or TRBV12-4 and J is TRBJ2-7, with D possibly being TRBD2 (6 bases). This CDR3 is built from 16 residues. The CDR3 reads CASSLGSGRPSYEQYF. CDR3 DNA sequence: TGTGCCAGCAGCTTAGGGAGCGGGCGGCCTTCCTACGAGCAGTACTTC.

The rearrangement links TRBV20-1 to TRBJ2-4, with D maybe TRBD1 (6 bases). Per germline, CDR1 DFQATT and CDR2 SNEGSKA (reference sequence). The V gene lost 6 bases and the J gene lost 3 bases, with 21 bases spanning the gap. The CDR3 contains 16 residues. The CDR3 reads CSASFGRTVGKNIQYF. The CDR3 nucleotides read TGCAGTGCCTCATTTGGTCGGACAGTGGGCAAAAACATTCAGTACTTC.

V and J are TRBV19 and TRBJ2-1, with TRBD1 matching over 8 bases. CDR1 is LNHDA, CDR2 SQIVND, per germline (reference sequence). CDR3 length: 15 residues. V shed 3 bases and J 4 bases; nucleotides not matched to a gene: 5. CDR3 DNA: TGTGCCAGTAGTATTCAGGGGGCCAATTACAATGAGCAGTTCTTC. This gives the protein CASSIQGANYNEQFF.

Ten or more counts support this clonotype. The chain combines TRBV5-1 with TRBJ2-7; 10 bases line up with TRBD1. Germline CDR1 is SGHRS and CDR2 is YFSETQ. Unmatched junction bases numbered 6, after V lost 3 bases and J lost 0 bases. This CDR3 is 16 amino acids long. The CDR3 loop is CASSSLDRGLSYEQYF. The CDR3 DNA follows: TGCGCCAGCAGCTCCTTAGACAGGGGGCTCTCCTACGAGCAGTACTTC. The full variable domain, completed using reference TRBV5-1 and TRBJ2-7, is KAGVTQTPRYLIKTRGQQVTLSCSPISGHRSVSWYQQTPGQGLQFLFEYFSETQRNKGNFPGRFSGRQFSNSRSEMNVSTLELGDSALYLCASSSLDRGLSYEQYFGPGTRLTVT.

This clonotype came up many times. The V gene is TRBV12-3 or TRBV12-4, the J gene TRBJ1-1, with TRBD1 matching over 9 bases. V was clipped by 5 bases and J by 11 bases; unmatched bases: 12. This CDR3 comprises 14 residues. CDR3 nucleotide sequence: TGTGCCAGCAGTCCCTCGGGACAGGGTGGAGCGGCTTTCTTT. Its translation: CASSPSGQGGAAFF.